The rows below give T cell receptor beta chains drawn from one sample of a study of T cell responses to AZD1222 COVID-19 vaccine. This table comes from immunoSEQ multiplex PCR, and its TCRdb copy is limited to in-frame clones, with some not included. The sample consists of tens of thousands of clones, roughly nine tenths of them appearing once. The sample consisted of peripheral blood, taken 28 days after the second AZD1222 dose. Receptors originate from an adult who received the AZD1222 COVID-19 vaccine. Each CDR3 is given with its conserved first and last residue. A D gene is named only where the DNA matches it firmly. The size field is filled for only some rows; it gives once, few, many or a size class.

J gene | D gene | clone size | V gene | CDR3 DNA | CDR3 protein
TRBJ1-6 | NA | NA | TRBV7-2 | TGTGCCAGCAGCTTAGTGCGGGATTCACCCCTCCACTTT | CASSLVRDSPLHF
TRBJ2-1 | TRBD2 | NA | TRBV9 | TGTGCCAGCAGCGCTAGCGGGGGAACCTACAATGAGCAGTTCTTC | CASSASGGTYNEQFF
TRBJ1-4 | NA | NA | TRBV12-5 | TGTGCTAGTGGCACGGGGACGGCGATTAATGAAAAACTGTTTTTT | CASGTGTAINEKLFF
TRBJ2-3 | NA | NA | TRBV4-1 | TGCGCCAGCAGCCAAGAAGGAGGGACAACCCCCCGCACAGATACGCAGTATTTT | CASSQEGGTTPRTDTQYF
TRBJ2-7 | NA | once | TRBV5-4 | TGTGCCAGCAGCTTGGACGGCTGGGCGTACGAGCAGTACTTC | CASSLDGWAYEQYF
TRBJ1-1 | TRBD1 | NA | TRBV18 | TGTGCCAGCGGGACAGGTGAGGACACTGAAGCTTTCTTT | CASGTGEDTEAFF
TRBJ1-5 | NA | NA | TRBV6-5 | TGTGCCAGCAAGGTGGAGGTAGGTCAGCCCCAGCATTTT | CASKVEVGQPQHF
TRBJ1-5 | NA | NA | TRBV5-6 | TGTGCCAGCAGCCGGACACCGAGCAATCAGCCCCAGCATTTT | CASSRTPSNQPQHF
TRBJ2-7 | NA | NA | TRBV11-2 | TGTGCCAGCAGCTTAATGGACGGGTTCTACGAGCAGTACTTC | CASSLMDGFYEQYF
TRBJ2-5 | TRBD2 | NA | TRBV7-6 | TGTGCCAGCAGCTTGGGAACTAGCGGGGGGGGAGAGACCCAGTACTTC | CASSLGTSGGGETQYF
TRBJ2-1 | TRBD1 | NA | TRBV29-1 | TGCAGCGTTCAAGGGACAGGGCTATACAATGAGCAGTTCTTC | CSVQGTGLYNEQFF
TRBJ2-5 | NA | NA | TRBV5-1 | TGCGCCAGCAGCAGCAGGGACGGTAGACAAGAGACCCAGTACTTC | CASSSRDGRQETQYF
TRBJ1-5 | TRBD1 | NA | TRBV19 | TGTGCCAGTAGTATCCAACAGGGGGGTCAGCCCCAGCATTTT | CASSIQQGGQPQHF
TRBJ1-6 | NA | few | TRBV29-1 | TGCAGCGCCAGGACAGCGAATTCACCCCTCCACTTT | CSARTANSPLHF
TRBJ1-4 | NA | NA | TRBV2 | TGTGCCAGCAGAGCCCGGGACTATAATGAAAAACTGTTTTTT | CASRARDYNEKLFF
TRBJ1-3 | NA | NA | TRBV30 | TGTGCCTGGAGTGTAACGGCCCCGAGCTCTGGAAACACCATATATTTT | CAWSVTAPSSGNTIYF
TRBJ2-7 | TRBD2 | NA | TRBV27 | TGTGCCAGCGGACTAGCGGGGGTAGACGAGCAGTACTTC | CASGLAGVDEQYF
TRBJ1-4 | NA | few | TRBV4-1 | TGCGCCAGCAGCCCAGGCGCAACTAATGAAAAACTGTTTTTT | CASSPGATNEKLFF
TRBJ2-7 | TRBD2 | NA | TRBV11-2 | TGTGCCAGCAGCCCCCGTAGCGGGGGGTCATCCTACGAGCAGTACTTC | CASSPRSGGSSYEQYF
TRBJ2-7 | NA | NA | TRBV2 | TGTGCCAGCAGTCCCCGGGACAAATCCTACGAGCAGTACTTC | CASSPRDKSYEQYF
TRBJ2-7 | NA | once | TRBV5-6 | TGTGCCAGCAGCCCGGAGGGGGGACTAAGCTCCTACGAGCAGTACTTC | CASSPEGGLSSYEQYF
TRBJ2-7 | NA | NA | TRBV5-1 | TGCGCCAGCAGCTTGGTCGGCTTTTCCGAGCAGTACTTC | CASSLVGFSEQYF
TRBJ2-3 | TRBD2 | NA | TRBV7-9 | TGTGCCAGCAGCCCAGCTCCCCAGCGGGGCGGCACAGATACGCAGTATTTT | CASSPAPQRGGTDTQYF
TRBJ1-1 | NA | NA | TRBV11-2 | TGTGCCAGCAGACGGGAGGGGACGGTCCTTTTCTTT | CASRREGTVLFF
TRBJ1-3 | TRBD1 | few | TRBV5-1 | TGCGCCAGCAGCTGGACAGGGGGCGACCTCTCTGGAAACACCATATATTTT | CASSWTGGDLSGNTIYF
TRBJ2-1 | NA | NA | TRBV3-1/TRBV3-2 | TGTGCCAGCAGCCTGTACCAGGGAGAGCAGTTCTTC | CASSLYQGEQFF
TRBJ1-1 | TRBD1 | NA | TRBV6-5 | TGTGCCAGCAGGAGGGGACAGGGGCTGAACACTGAAGCTTTCTTT | CASRRGQGLNTEAFF
TRBJ2-1 | NA | NA | TRBV10-3 | TGTGCCATCAGTGCCCTACTGAATGAGCAGTTCTTC | CAISALLNEQFF
TRBJ2-7 | NA | NA | TRBV5-1 | TGCGCCAGCAGTTCGGCAGGATCCTACGAGCAGTACTTC | CASSSAGSYEQYF